The entry that follows covers one TCR beta chain sequence. Looked up from germline, CDR1 is SGHRS and CDR2 is YFSETQ. The CDR3 extends over 16 amino acids. Trimming took 0 bases from V and 4 from J, leaving 16 bases between them. The source of the sample is a study of blood T cell repertoires in COVID-19. Study context: Specimens from acute and convalescent COVID-19 originated in the United States, Italy and Spain. Nucleic acid was either cDNA or gDNA, and it came from T cells, B-cell-depleted T cells, or PBMCs.

Profiled with immunoSEQ multiplex PCR; TCRdb holds only in-frame clones, not every one. The profile shows 55,000 to 75,000 clones, 70% to 90% of them singletons. This receptor was obtained from a human donor in a cohort sampled during active COVID-19. The V gene is TRBV5-1, the J gene TRBJ1-1, with D maybe TRBD1 (6 bases). Sequencing was carried out using peripheral blood. CDR3 sequence: CASSLAWGHEVTEAFF. The CDR3 nucleotides read TGCGCCAGCAGCTTGGCCTGGGGGCACGAGGTCACTGAAGCTTTCTTT.